The clone carrying this TCR beta chain was observed a few times. Its antigen is unknown. Each CDR3 protein is one row after TCRdb ran MiXCR on the 5' RACE reads. The table shows approximately 160,000 distinct CDR3 sequences, with about a tenth occurring only once. This CDR3 spans 16 amino acids. The germline V and J ends were trimmed by 3 bases and 4 bases, with 18 bases remaining between them. Germline V CDR1 and CDR2: SEHNR, FQNEAQ (reference sequence). This record comes from a study of T cells after yellow fever vaccination. Study-level background: Preparation of fractions with low cell numbers was performed using SMART-Seq v4 Ultra Low Input. General observations from the study: The appearance of a small share of clonotypes in both CD4 and CD8 compartments was observed.

Specimen: CD8+ T cells sorted from PBMCs, collected 45 days after the yellow fever booster vaccination. This sequence joins TRBV7-9 and TRBJ1-1; D gene ambiguous. The clonotype originates from a man in his late teens or twenties who received the YFV17D yellow fever vaccine. DNA of the CDR3: TGTGCCAGCAGCTTTTTAGCGGGGATCGCGAGCACTGAAGCTTTCTTT. It encodes CASSFLAGIASTEAFF. Based on the CDR3 plus reference TRBV7-9 and TRBJ1-1, the full variable domain is DTGVSQNPRHKITKRGQNVTFRCDPISEHNRLYWYRQTLGQGPEFLTYFQNEAQLEKSRLLSDRFSAERPKGSFSTLEIQRTEQGDSAMYLCASSFLAGIASTEAFFGQGTRLTVV.